A selection of T cell receptor beta chains follows, all from one sample in a study of lymphopenia after photon versus proton radiotherapy. Data came from immunoSEQ multiplex PCR; TCRdb stores just in-frame clones and leaves some out. The repertoire holds 68,000 or so clones, with around 90% as singletons. The source material was peripheral blood, sampled from a patient treated with photon-based radiotherapy. The receptors derive from a woman between 65 and 79 years old with pancreatic cancer. Both conserved end residues are part of each CDR3. The D gene is left open where the match is weak. Some rows mark clone size as missing; the rest say once, few, many or name a class of expanded clone.

J gene,V gene,clone size,D gene,CDR3 protein,CDR3 DNA
TRBJ2-7,TRBV28,NA,NA,CASRSPSYEQYF,TGTGCCAGCAGGTCCCCTAGCTACGAGCAGTACTTC
TRBJ2-7,TRBV7-2,NA,TRBD2,CASSFAGVNPYEQYF,TGTGCCAGCAGCTTCGCGGGAGTAAACCCCTACGAGCAGTACTTC
TRBJ2-3,TRBV10-3,NA,TRBD2,CAISGLAGGGTDTQYF,TGTGCCATCAGCGGACTAGCGGGAGGTGGCACAGATACGCAGTATTTT
TRBJ2-7,TRBV10-3,once,TRBD2,CAISSGSSEGYEQYF,TGTGCCATCTCTAGCGGGAGCTCAGAAGGGTACGAGCAGTACTTC
TRBJ2-7,TRBV19,NA,NA,CASSIGQVGSYEQYF,TGTGCCAGTAGTATAGGTCAAGTTGGGTCCTACGAGCAGTACTTC
TRBJ2-7,TRBV6-5,NA,TRBD2,CASSYRGDSYEQYF,TGTGCCAGCAGTTACCGGGGGGACTCCTACGAGCAGTACTTC
TRBJ2-3,TRBV6-5,NA,TRBD2,CATQAAGVSTDTQYF,TGTGCCACCCAGGCGGCGGGAGTAAGCACAGATACGCAGTATTTT
TRBJ1-2,TRBV14,NA,NA,CASSPLVTNYGYTF,TGTGCCAGCAGCCCGCTTGTGACTAACTATGGCTACACCTTC
TRBJ1-5,TRBV5-6,NA,NA,CASSLRQGSNQPQHF,TGTGCCAGCAGCTTGCGTCAGGGTAGCAATCAGCCCCAGCATTTT
TRBJ1-2,TRBV27,NA,TRBD1,CASSPRTGFYGYTF,TGTGCCAGCAGTCCAAGGACAGGCTTCTATGGCTACACCTTC
TRBJ2-5,TRBV19,NA,NA,CASSIEFGGETQYF,TGTGCCAGTAGTATCGAATTTGGTGGGGAGACCCAGTACTTC